The 20 T cell receptor beta chains in this list originate from one sample, sequenced in a study of blood T cell repertoires in COVID-19. Profiled with immunoSEQ multiplex PCR; TCRdb holds only in-frame clones, not every one. The sample lists hundreds of thousands of clones; 86% were seen once. What was sequenced was peripheral blood. The receptors were sampled from a woman between 55 and 75 years old with COVID-19, enrolled during active disease.

The rearrangement links TRBV5-6 to TRBJ2-4; 10 nucleotides line up with TRBD1. From germline, CDR1 is SGHDT and CDR2 YYEEEE. V shed 3 bases, J shed 6 bases, and the junction held 3 bases outside the gene matches. The CDR3 covers 14 residues. The DNA of the CDR3 is TGTGCCAGCAGCTCGCGGACAGGGGGAAACATTCAGTACTTC. Translated: CASSSRTGGNIQYF.

This chain connects TRBV12-5 to TRBJ2-2; 15 bases are shared with TRBD2. The CDR3 runs to 17 residues. Germline V gene data show CDR1 as LGHNT and CDR2 as FRNRAP. The V segment lost 5 bases and the J segment 5 bases; nucleotides outside the gene matches: 6. Written as DNA, the CDR3 is TGTGCTAGTGGTCGGGGACTAGCGGGGGGTCGTACCGGGGAGCTGTTTTTT. This encodes CASGRGLAGGRTGELFF.

The V call is TRBV24-1, the J call TRBJ2-3; perhaps TRBD2 as D (6 bases). Trimming removed 6 bases at V and 1 base at J, with 10 bases between. Germline assignment: CDR1 KGHDR and CDR2 SFDVKD. The length of the CDR3 is 14 residues. CDR3 protein: CATSHPGGTDTQYF. The CDR3 DNA sequence: TGTGCCACCAGTCACCCGGGGGGCACAGATACGCAGTATTTT.

In its sample, this clone was seen once. The V call is TRBV7-2, the J call TRBJ1-1, with D hard to call. V dropped 4 bases and J dropped 1 base, with 7 bases sitting between them. The CDR3 covers 13 residues. CDR1 and CDR2 (germline): SGHTA, FQGNSA. CDR3 sequence: CASSSEANTEAFF. The CDR3 DNA reads TGTGCCAGCAGCTCAGAGGCGAACACTGAAGCTTTCTTT.

The chain combines TRBV27 with TRBJ2-7, with 7 bases identical to TRBD1. Germline V gives CDR1 MNHEY, CDR2 SMNVEV (reference sequence). The CDR3 extends over 13 amino acids. With V trimmed by 3 bases and J by 4 bases, 3 bases remained unmatched. As DNA, the CDR3 is TGTGCCAGCAGTTTCGACAGGGAATACGAGCAGTACTTC. Amino acid sequence: CASSFDREYEQYF.

The rearrangement uses TRBV9 and TRBJ1-5; D gene ambiguous. Germline V gene sequence: CDR1 SGDLS, CDR2 YYNGEE. The V end lost 0 bases, the J end lost 0 bases, and 7 bases lay between the germline ends. The CDR3 loop spans 15 amino acids. As DNA, the CDR3 is TGTGCCAGCAGCGTAGGACACCATAGCAATCAGCCCCAGCATTTT. Translating it yields CASSVGHHSNQPQHF. Drawing the rest from reference TRBV9 and TRBJ1-5, the complete variable domain is DSGVTQTPKHLITATGQRVTLRCSPRSGDLSVYWYQQSLDQGLQFLIQYYNGEERAKGNILERFSAQQFPDLHSELNLSSLELGDSALYFCASSVGHHSNQPQHFGDGTRLSIL.

This clone has just one count. This sequence joins TRBV27 and TRBJ2-7, with TRBD2 matching over 7 bases. Per the germline V gene, CDR1 is MNHEY and CDR2 is SMNVEV (reference sequence). The CDR3 is 13 amino acids. With 5 bases clipped from V and 6 bases from J, the junction kept 7 bases outside the gene matches. DNA for the CDR3: TGTGCCAGCAGTCCCTGGACTAGAGGCGAGCAGTACTTC. Translating gives CASSPWTRGEQYF.

The V gene is TRBV5-6, the J gene TRBJ2-5; 7 positions agree with TRBD2. The CDR3 runs to 15 residues. CDR1 SGHDT and CDR2 YYEEEE come from the germline V gene. The junction had 4 bases not matched to a gene; V was cut back by 1 base and J by 1 base. In nucleotides, the CDR3 is TGTGCCAGCAGCTTGTGGCTAGCGGTCCAAGAGACCCAGTACTTC. Encoded protein: CASSLWLAVQETQYF.

This clone was found a few times. V gene TRBV3-1 (or the pseudogene TRBV3-2) combines with J gene TRBJ1-2, with D perhaps TRBD1 (6 bases). Trimming cost V 0 bases and J 5 bases, with 10 bases left between them. Germline V gene lookup returns CDR1 LGHDT and CDR2 YNNKEL (reference sequence). The CDR3 loop spans 14 amino acids. CDR3 amino acids: CASSQDSTGYGYTF. CDR3 bases: TGTGCCAGCAGCCAAGATTCGACAGGTTATGGCTACACCTTC.

As regards this clone: An end of the junction does not agree with germline; a read error may underlie this. V usage is TRBV12-5 and J usage is TRBJ2-2; 7 bases agree with TRBD1. The CDR3 runs 15 residues. CDR1 is LGHNT, CDR2 FRNRAP, per germline. The CDR3 bases are TGTACTAGTAGAGACAGGGATGTGGACACCGGGGAGCTGTTTTTT. This translates into CTSRDRDVDTGELFF.

The rearrangement links TRBV2 to TRBJ1-2; no firm D call. The CDR3 runs to 15 residues. Germline CDR1 and CDR2: SNHLY and FYNNEI. Trimming left V 1 base short and J 4 bases short, with 13 bases between. In DNA form, the CDR3 reads TGTGCCAGCAGTGAAGGAGGTCCTCGTTCCTATGGCTACACCTTC. Translating it yields CASSEGGPRSYGYTF.

This chain's CDR3 is CASSPRVNMNTEAFF. The CDR3 DNA reads TGTGCCAGCAGCCCCCGGGTCAACATGAACACTGAAGCTTTCTTT. The genes are TRBV3-1 (or the pseudogene TRBV3-2) and TRBJ1-1, with D hard to call. The CDR3 is made up of 15 amino acids. Trimming pared 4 bases from V and 0 bases from J, leaving 12 bases between. Germline V lookup: CDR1 LGHDT, CDR2 YNNKEL (reference sequence).

The chain uses TRBV11-2 and TRBJ2-7, with D tentatively TRBD1 (7 bases). V was cut by 3 bases and J by 7 bases, with 13 bases left in between. Germline CDR1 SGHAT, CDR2 FQNNGV. The CDR3 has 13 amino acids. CDR3 in amino acids: CASSFDRAGEQYF. The CDR3 DNA reads TGTGCCAGCAGCTTTGACAGGGCGGGAGAGCAGTACTTC. Looking up the rest from reference TRBV11-2 and TRBJ2-7 gives the full variable domain: EAGVAQSPRYKIIEKRQSVAFWCNPISGHATLYWYQQILGQGPKLLIQFQNNGVVDDSQLPKDRFSAERLKGVDSTLKIQPAKLEDSAVYLCASSFDRAGEQYFGPGTRLTVT.

The J gene is TRBJ1-5, the V gene TRBV18; 9 nucleotides align to TRBD1. Germline V CDR1 and CDR2: KGHSH, LQKENI. The CDR3 covers 15 residues. The V gene end was trimmed by 5 bases and the J gene end by 2 bases; junction bases not matched to a gene: 4. The CDR3 coding sequence is TGTGCCAGCTCATCGACAGGGGGAGGCAATCAGCCCCAGCATTTT. This encodes CASSSTGGGNQPQHF.

The chain links TRBV5-6 to TRBJ2-1, with D perhaps matching TRBD1 (6 bases). The CDR3 has 15 amino acids. V lost 5 bases to trimming and J lost 6 bases, with 18 bases between them. Germline CDR1 and CDR2: SGHDT and YYEEEE. CDR3 sequence (DNA): TGTGCCAGCAGGCAGGGGTTCCGTCGGACCAATGAGCAGTTCTTC. It yields the protein CASRQGFRRTNEQFF.

The rearrangement links TRBV5-4 to TRBJ1-2; TRBD1 matches at 9 bases. The ends lost 4 bases at V and 4 bases at J; junction bases unmatched: 11. Germline V gives CDR1 SGHNT, CDR2 YYREEE (reference sequence). CDR3 size: 16 residues. CDR3: CASSGGQGQLVYGYTF. As DNA, the CDR3 is TGTGCCAGCAGCGGCGGACAGGGGCAGCTAGTCTATGGCTACACCTTC.

This chain links TRBV4-3 with TRBJ1-4; maybe TRBD1 (5 bases). Looked up from germline, CDR1 is LGHNA and CDR2 is YSLEER. The CDR3 spans 15 residues. V lost 4 bases, J lost 0 bases, and 9 bases lay in between. CDR3 nucleotide sequence: TGCGCCAGCAGCCTCCAGGGCTCAACTAATGAAAAACTGTTTTTT. Translated, it gives CASSLQGSTNEKLFF.

The J gene is TRBJ1-2, the V gene TRBV9; 10 positions agree with TRBD1. The V and J ends lost 4 bases and 5 bases, in that order; junction bases with no gene match: 5. CDR1 SGDLS and CDR2 YYNGEE come from the germline V gene. The length of the CDR3 is 14 residues. CDR3 protein: CASSFGTGEYGYTF. The CDR3 DNA reads as TGTGCCAGCAGCTTCGGGACAGGGGAGTATGGCTACACCTTC.

This chain joins TRBV30 and TRBJ1-6; possible D gene TRBD1, 5 bases. The CDR3 is made up of 15 amino acids. CDR1 and CDR2 (germline): GTSNPN, SVGIG (reference sequence). The V gene lost 8 bases and the J gene lost 6 bases, with 20 bases spanning the gap. CDR3 in DNA: TGTGCCGGGACTACGCGATTCTACGGTAATTCACCCCTCCACTTT. This translates into CAGTTRFYGNSPLHF. The full variable domain, completed using reference TRBV30 and TRBJ1-6, is SQTIHQWPATLVQPVGSPLSLECTVEGTSNPNLYWYRQAAGRGLQLLFYSVGIGQISSEVPQNLSASRPQDRQFILSSKKLLLSDSGFYLCAGTTRFYGNSPLHFGNGTRLTVT.

Details on this clone: The junction departs from the called germline gene at one end, perhaps through a read error. This sequence joins TRBV6-5 and TRBJ1-3; TRBD1 aligns across 9 bases. CDR3 length: 15 residues. Germline-derived CDR1 and CDR2 are MNHEY and SVGAGI. In nucleotides, the CDR3 is TGTGCCAGCAGATCCGGGACAGGGTTTGGACACACCATATATTTT. Amino acids: CASRSGTGFGHTIYF.